The entry that follows covers one TCR beta chain sequence. The target antigen is unknown. CDR1 SGHNT and CDR2 YYREEE come from the germline V gene (reference sequence). V lost 4 bases and J lost 4, with 14 bases in between. The CDR3 covers 14 residues. Each CDR3 protein gets one entry after TCRdb re-called the reads with MiXCR. The data show nearly 700,000 distinct CDR3 sequences, roughly 33% seen once. The source of the sample is a study of T cell repertoires in cytomegalovirus infection. Study summary: Both a matching HLA type and CMV infection were indicated by public TCR beta signatures. Study-level points and caveats: The response measured ex vivo was dominated by TCR beta clonotypes (HLA-C-restricted and CMV-specific).

The clonotype originates from a human donor in good health (CMV status not recorded). Some clones in this sample may be carry-over from other donors' samples. Sequencing used cultured PBMCs, obtained from culture after CMV antigen stimulation. The gene calls are TRBV5-4 and TRBJ2-5; D gene ambiguous. CDR3 protein: CASSDPAGGETQYF. The CDR3 nucleotides are TGTGCCAGCAGCGACCCCGCAGGTGGAGAGACCCAGTACTTC.